These 27 T cell receptor beta chains share one sample of origin, sequenced in a study of blood T cell repertoires in COVID-19. TCRdb's table, derived via immunoSEQ multiplex PCR, lists solely in-frame clones and lacks some. This table has 250,000 to 350,000 clones, under 90% appearing once. The sample was peripheral blood. All receptors come from a middle-aged woman who had recovered from COVID-19.

The chain carries TRBV4-2 and TRBJ1-1, with D possibly TRBD1 on 5 matching bases. This CDR3 spans 15 amino acids. V was trimmed by 5 bases and J by 2 bases, leaving 15 bases between them. Looked up from germline, CDR1 is LGHNA and CDR2 is YNFKEQ. CDR3 in amino acids: CASSSNGGVNTEAFF. CDR3 in DNA: TGTGCCAGCAGCTCCAACGGGGGAGTCAACACTGAAGCTTTCTTT.

The chain uses TRBV11-2 and TRBJ1-6; D not certain. CDR1 is SGHAT and CDR2 is FQNNGV in the germline V gene. The CDR3 covers 14 residues. V was cut by 1 base and J by 18 bases, with 19 bases left in between. DNA of the CDR3: TGTGCCAGCAGCTTAGTTGGGCCCCCCTTTTCCCCCCACTTT. Encoded protein: CASSLVGPPFSPHF.

The chain combines TRBV21-1 with TRBJ1-5; the D call of TRBD1 is as the table states it, not checked on the DNA. TRBV21-1 is a listed pseudogene. The CDR3 is 14 amino acids. The CDR3 DNA sequence: TGTGCCAGCAGGAACCGGGACACAAATCAGCCCCAGCATTTT. It is translated as CASRNRDTNQPQHF.

Only one count was recorded for this clone. The V and J genes are TRBV6-4 and TRBJ2-2, with 13 nucleotides matching TRBD2. There are 16 residues in the CDR3. The germline CDR1 and CDR2 sequences are MRHNA and SNTAGT. Trimming cost V 5 bases and J 6 bases; bases outside gene matches: 6. CDR3 region: CASSRTSGRVAGELFF. The CDR3 DNA reads as TGTGCCAGCAGTCGGACTAGCGGGAGAGTGGCCGGGGAGCTGTTTTTT.

The V and J genes are TRBV28 and TRBJ2-3; 9 bases line up with TRBD1. Trimming at V came to 8 bases and at J to 5 bases, leaving 11 bases not matched to a gene. Germline lookup yields CDR1 MDHEN and CDR2 SYDVKM. The CDR3 sequence is 15 residues long. DNA for the CDR3: TGTGCCAGCGTCCCCGGACAGGGGAAGTTAGATACGCAGTATTTT. This translates into CASVPGQGKLDTQYF.

CDR3: CASSFSVSQPQHF. CDR3 DNA sequence: TGTGCCAGCAGTTTTAGTGTATCTCAGCCCCAGCATTTT. The V and J genes are TRBV12-3 or TRBV12-4 and TRBJ1-5; no firm D call. CDR3 length equals 13 residues. V gave up 3 bases and J gave up 6 bases, with 9 bases separating them.

The table lists this clone with a few counts. In DNA, the CDR3 is TGTGCCAGCAGCTTAAGCGGGGATACTGAAGCTTTCTTT. Encoded protein: CASSLSGDTEAFF. The V and J genes are TRBV7-3 and TRBJ1-1; D call uncertain. Germline V gene sequence: CDR1 SGHTA, CDR2 FQGTGA. V was cut by 1 base and J by 5 bases, with 8 bases left in between. This CDR3 contains 13 residues.

This clone has more than one count but fewer than ten. The genes are TRBV9 and TRBJ2-1; 14 positions agree with TRBD2. The CDR3 contains 18 residues. V lost 0 bases and J lost 8; bases outside the gene matches: 10. Germline V gene data show CDR1 as SGDLS and CDR2 as YYNGEE. CDR3 bases: TGTGCCAGCAGCGTAGATATAGGGACTAGCGGGAGAAGGGATGAGCAGTTCTTC. Amino acids: CASSVDIGTSGRRDEQFF.

The chain joins TRBV3-1 (or the pseudogene TRBV3-2) to TRBJ2-7; 10 nucleotides align to TRBD2. Germline-derived CDR1 and CDR2 are LGHDT and YNNKEL (reference sequence). The V gene end was trimmed by 4 bases and the J gene end by 4 bases; junction bases not matched to a gene: 10. The CDR3 totals 16 residues. The CDR3 sequence is CASSPAGLAAEYEQYF. The DNA of the CDR3 is TGTGCCAGCAGCCCTGCCGGACTAGCGGCCGAATACGAGCAGTACTTC.

This clone was seen only once. The chain recombines TRBV3-1 (or the pseudogene TRBV3-2) with TRBJ1-1; D is unresolved. The V and J ends lost 6 bases and 4 bases respectively, with 6 bases between them. Germline V gene lookup returns CDR1 LGHDT and CDR2 YNNKEL (reference sequence). The CDR3 consists of 11 residues. CDR3: CASRGLTEAFF. The CDR3 region has the DNA TGTGCCAGCAGGGGCCTCACTGAAGCTTTCTTT.

This sequence joins TRBV7-9 and TRBJ1-1; 7 nucleotides line up with TRBD1. CDR1 and CDR2 (germline): SEHNR, FQNEAQ (reference sequence). J was trimmed by 4 bases and V by 8 bases; bases with no gene match: 10. The CDR3 is 14 residues long. The DNA for the CDR3 is TGTGCCAGCTTCCGGGACAGTAATCCCACTGAAGCTTTCTTT. It yields the protein CASFRDSNPTEAFF.

This clone was observed a single time. This chain connects TRBV4-1 to TRBJ2-7, with a tentative D call TRBD1 (6 bases). In germline, CDR1 is MGHRA, CDR2 YSYEKL. V was trimmed by 2 bases and J by 3 bases, leaving 11 bases between them. This CDR3 region has 14 residues. CDR3 nucleotides: TGCGCCAGCAGCCAACCAGGGGTGGACTACGAGCAGTACTTC. Its translation is CASSQPGVDYEQYF.

V gene TRBV7-9 combines with J gene TRBJ2-7; tentatively, D is TRBD1 (6 bases). The V end lost 5 bases, the J end lost 6 bases, and 8 bases lay between the germline ends. In germline, CDR1 is SEHNR, CDR2 FQNEAQ (reference sequence). The CDR3 runs 11 residues. CDR3 loop: CASSVQGEQYF. The CDR3 bases are TGTGCCAGCAGCGTACAGGGCGAGCAGTACTTC.

This sequence joins TRBV2 and TRBJ2-7; TRBD1 agrees at 11 bases. CDR1 SNHLY and CDR2 FYNNEI come from the germline V gene. The CDR3 is 13 amino acids. Trimming took 11 bases from V and 1 from J; bases not matched to a gene: 4. CDR3 amino acids: CAGGTGGSYEQYF. The CDR3 bases are TGTGCCGGTGGGACAGGGGGGTCCTACGAGCAGTACTTC. Combining the CDR3 with reference TRBV2 and TRBJ2-7 gives the whole variable domain EPEVTQTPSHQVTQMGQEVILRCVPISNHLYFYWYRQILGQKVEFLVSFYNNEISEKSEIFDDQFSVERPDGSNFTLKIRSTKLEDSAMYFCAGGTGGSYEQYFGPGTRLTVT.

This chain links TRBV4-2 with TRBJ2-1; 8 bases are a match to TRBD1. The CDR3 extends over 13 amino acids. V was pared by 0 bases and J by 10 bases, with 2 bases of the junction left unmatched. The V gene's germline CDR1 is LGHNA and CDR2 YNFKEQ. The CDR3 nucleotides are TGTGCCAGCAGCCAAGATAGGGACAGGGAGCAGTTCTTC. Its translation is CASSQDRDREQFF.

V gene TRBV29-1 combines with J gene TRBJ1-2, with 8 bases fitting TRBD1. Germline trimming cut 3 bases from V and 5 bases from J; bases unmatched to any gene: 5. CDR3 length: 13 amino acids. Per the germline V gene, CDR1 is SQVTM and CDR2 is ANQGSEA. In DNA, the CDR3 is TGCAGCGTTGACCCAGGGGGCGGATATGGCTACACCTTC. It is translated as CSVDPGGGYGYTF.

The chain combines TRBV4-1 with TRBJ1-1; TRBD1 matches at 10 bases. The CDR3 has 15 amino acids. V lost 5 bases, J lost 1 base, and 4 bases stayed unmatched. Looked up from germline, CDR1 is MGHRA and CDR2 is YSYEKL. CDR3 region: CASSKGQGPNTEAFF. Here the CDR3 DNA reads TGCGCCAGCAGCAAGGGACAGGGGCCGAACACTGAAGCTTTCTTT.

V gene TRBV6-5 combines with J gene TRBJ2-1; 9 nucleotides match TRBD2. J lost 7 bases, V lost 2 bases, and 6 bases had no gene match. Germline CDR1 is MNHEY and CDR2 is SVGAGI. The length of the CDR3 is 15 residues. The CDR3, as DNA: TGTGCCAGCAGTTACGGTGGGGCGGGAGGGAATGAGCAGTTCTTC. Its protein product is CASSYGGAGGNEQFF.

With regard to this clone: Other DNA variants within this sample encode the same CDR3. V gene TRBV19 combines with J gene TRBJ1-1; a weak D match, TRBD1 (5 bases). CDR3 size: 13 residues. V lost 6 bases and J lost 0, with 8 bases in between. Germline-derived CDR1 and CDR2 are LNHDA and SQIVND (reference sequence). Here the CDR3 reads CASSDSLNTEAFF. The CDR3 DNA sequence: TGTGCCAGTAGCGACAGCCTGAACACTGAAGCTTTCTTT. The full variable domain, with the rest looked up from reference TRBV19 and TRBJ1-1, is DGGITQSPKYLFRKEGQNVTLSCEQNLNHDAMYWYRQDPGQGLRLIYYSQIVNDFQKGDIAEGYSVSREKKESFPLTVTSAQKNPTAFYLCASSDSLNTEAFFGQGTRLTVV.

The J gene is TRBJ2-2, the V gene TRBV18; possibly TRBD1 for D (5 bases). CDR1 and CDR2 (germline): KGHSH, LQKENI. The CDR3 extends over 15 amino acids. V was clipped by 6 bases and J by 1 base, with 12 bases between them. The CDR3 spells CASSQTALNTGELFF. The CDR3 DNA is TGTGCCAGCTCCCAGACAGCTTTGAACACCGGGGAGCTGTTTTTT.

This chain connects TRBV11-2 to TRBJ2-7, with 7 positions matching TRBD1. This CDR3 spans 15 amino acids. J lost 2 bases, V lost 2 bases, and 6 bases had no gene match. The germline CDR1 and CDR2 sequences are SGHAT and FQNNGV. CDR3 sequence reads: CASSLQGQRAYEQYF. DNA for the CDR3: TGTGCCAGCAGCTTACAGGGACAGAGAGCCTACGAGCAGTACTTC.

The rearrangement joins TRBV6-5 to TRBJ1-1, with TRBD1 matching over 8 bases. Germline trimming cut 6 bases from V and 3 bases from J; bases unmatched to any gene: 9. There are 15 residues in the CDR3. Germline-derived CDR1 and CDR2 are MNHEY and SVGAGI. The CDR3, as DNA: TGTGCCAGCAGACCCGCCCAGGGGGCCGACACTGAAGCTTTCTTT. Translated: CASRPAQGADTEAFF.

The J gene is TRBJ2-7, the V gene TRBV4-1, with TRBD2 as a possible D gene (6 bases). This CDR3 contains 15 residues. Germline-derived CDR1 and CDR2 are MGHRA and YSYEKL. With 4 bases removed from V and 2 bases from J, the gap between germline ends came to 15 bases. DNA for the CDR3: TGCGCCAGCAGCCGAGAATGGACTAACACCTACGAGCAGTACTTC. It specifies CASSREWTNTYEQYF.

The chain employs TRBV11-3 and TRBJ2-1; 13 positions match TRBD2. This CDR3 is 18 amino acids long. J lost 4 bases, V lost 1 base, and 7 bases had no gene match. Germline lookup yields CDR1 SGHNT and CDR2 YENEEA. The CDR3 DNA sequence: TGTGCCAGCAGCTTAGGACTAGCGGGAGGATTCTCGTACAATGAGCAGTTCTTC. Translation gives CASSLGLAGGFSYNEQFF.

V usage is TRBV2 and J usage is TRBJ2-5, with a possible D match to TRBD1 (6 bases). Between the trimmed V and J ends, which lost 6 bases and 2 bases, there was a span of 10 bases. This CDR3 comprises 13 residues. Germline-derived CDR1 and CDR2 are SNHLY and FYNNEI. The CDR3 bases are TGTGCCAGCAGAGGGGACATACAAGAGACCCAGTACTTC. Translated, it gives CASRGDIQETQYF.

V gene TRBV15 combines with J gene TRBJ2-1; 8 bases agree with TRBD2. Germline CDR1 and CDR2: LNHNV and YYDKDF (reference sequence). V lost 0 bases to trimming and J lost 8 bases; unmatched junction nucleotides: 3. This CDR3 comprises 14 residues. The CDR3 region has the DNA TGTGCCACCAGCAGAGATCCGACTAGCGATGAGCAGTTCTTC. This encodes CATSRDPTSDEQFF.

This chain uses TRBV5-8 with TRBJ2-2; a possible D gene is TRBD1 (5 bases). V shed 4 bases and J shed 4 bases, with 11 bases lying between them. Germline CDR1 SGHTS, CDR2 YDEGEE. CDR3 length: 14 residues. CDR3 loop: CASSQDMVTGELFF. In nucleotides, the CDR3 is TGTGCCAGCAGCCAGGACATGGTCACCGGGGAGCTGTTTTTT.